A single sample gave rise to the 23 T cell receptor beta chains below, sequenced in a study of cytomegalovirus exposure and HLA in healthy donors. PCR primers comprised 60 Vbeta and 13 Jbeta primers. Repertoires were generated with immunoSEQ multiplex PCR, while TCRdb's copy carries only in-frame clones and drops some. Among 150,000 to 200,000 clones listed, approximately 80% were seen once. Sequenced input: PBMCs. The source of these receptors is a woman aged 30 to 39 in good health and CMV-seronegative.

The chain is built from TRBV7-9 and TRBJ1-2; D possibly corresponds to TRBD1 (5 bases). The germline CDR1 and CDR2 sequences are SEHNR and FQNEAQ (reference sequence). Trimming stripped 2 bases from V and 4 bases from J, with 17 bases between. The CDR3 runs to 16 residues. The CDR3 DNA follows: TGTGCCAGCAGCTTAACAATCGGGGGGACTCCCTATGGCTACACCTTC. Protein sequence: CASSLTIGGTPYGYTF.

The V gene is TRBV4-1, the J gene TRBJ1-1; D remains ambiguous. The V gene's germline CDR1 is MGHRA and CDR2 YSYEKL. The CDR3 loop spans 13 amino acids. The germline V and J ends were trimmed by 4 bases and 0 bases, with 6 bases remaining between them. The chain's CDR3 is CASSRTLNTEAFF. Written as DNA, the CDR3 is TGCGCCAGCAGCCGGACTTTGAACACTGAAGCTTTCTTT.

This clone was recorded only once. Other DNA variants within this sample encode the same CDR3. The genes are TRBV18 and TRBJ2-7; a weak D match, TRBD1 (6 bases). V gave up 1 base and J gave up 1 base, with 8 bases separating them. In germline, CDR1 is KGHSH, CDR2 LQKENI. The length of the CDR3 is 14 residues. CDR3 sequence (DNA): TGTGCCAGCTCACCACGGCAGGGGTCCTACGAGCAGTACTTC. This sequence encodes CASSPRQGSYEQYF.

The J gene is TRBJ1-2, the V gene TRBV30; weak D call: TRBD1 (5 bases). The CDR3 runs to 12 residues. Germline V gene sequence: CDR1 GTSNPN, CDR2 SVGIG (reference sequence). The V gene lost 5 bases and the J gene lost 8 bases, with 15 bases spanning the gap. The CDR3 nucleotides are TGTGCCTGGGGGACTGACTTCGGCGGCTACACCTTC. Translating gives CAWGTDFGGYTF.

The chain couples TRBV21-1 to TRBJ2-7; TRBD1 is the table's D call and was not checked against the DNA. TRBV21-1 is listed as a pseudogene. The CDR3 covers 14 residues. CDR3 nucleotides: TGTGCCAGCAGCAAAGGCAGTTATCCCTACGAGCAGTACTTC. Translated, it gives CASSKGSYPYEQYF.

This clone was observed a handful of times. This chain joins TRBV27 and TRBJ2-3, with unresolved D. CDR3 length: 16 residues. V was shortened by 8 bases and J by 0 bases, with 18 bases between the two germline ends. Germline CDR1 MNHEY, CDR2 SMNVEV (reference sequence). CDR3 sequence: CASCHQVPTSTDTQYF. In DNA form, the CDR3 reads TGTGCCAGCTGCCATCAGGTTCCCACTAGCACAGATACGCAGTATTTT.

J is TRBJ2-3 and V is TRBV5-6; tentatively, D is TRBD2 (6 bases). CDR3 length: 15 residues. Germline CDR1 reads SGHDT; CDR2 reads YYEEEE. V lost 0 bases and J 3 bases, leaving 11 bases between the germline ends. The CDR3 bases are TGTGCCAGCAGCTTGGCGGGAGTAAGGACAGATACGCAGTATTTT. Residues: CASSLAGVRTDTQYF.

This clone was found a few times. The J gene is TRBJ1-4, the V gene TRBV5-1; a weak D match, TRBD1 (5 bases). V gave up 2 bases and J gave up 0 bases, with 11 bases separating them. Germline assignment: CDR1 SGHRS and CDR2 YFSETQ. This CDR3 comprises 16 residues. CDR3: CASSFSGSTTNEKLFF. CDR3 nucleotides: TGCGCCAGCAGCTTTTCAGGGTCTACAACTAATGAAAAACTGTTTTTT.

This chain connects TRBV29-1 to TRBJ1-2, with D possibly TRBD1 on 5 matching bases. Germline V lookup: CDR1 SQVTM, CDR2 ANQGSEA. The CDR3 covers 13 residues. Deletions cut 4 bases from V and 1 base from J, with 10 bases between. The CDR3 loop reads CSVVWGSNYGYTF. CDR3 in DNA: TGCAGCGTTGTGTGGGGCAGTAACTATGGCTACACCTTC. Looking up the rest from reference TRBV29-1 and TRBJ1-2 gives the full variable domain: SAVISQKPSRDICQRGTSLTIQCQVDSQVTMMFWYRQQPGQSLTLIATANQGSEATYESGFVIDKFPISRPNLTFSTLTVSNMSPEDSSIYLCSVVWGSNYGYTFGSGTRLTVV.

This clone turned up a few times. V and J are TRBV29-1 and TRBJ2-3, with D perhaps TRBD2 (5 bases). V was trimmed by 7 bases and J by 1 base, leaving 15 bases between them. Germline CDR1 SQVTM, CDR2 ANQGSEA. There are 14 residues in the CDR3. The CDR3 bases are TGCAGCGCCCCGGGTGACGGGGGCACAGATACGCAGTATTTT. This sequence encodes CSAPGDGGTDTQYF.

The chain carries TRBV11-2 and TRBJ2-7, with D hard to call. Germline loops: CDR1 SGHAT, CDR2 FQNNGV. There are 12 residues in the CDR3. V was pared by 3 bases and J by 5 bases, with 8 bases between. CDR3: CASSFPADEQYF. The CDR3 region has the DNA TGTGCCAGCAGCTTTCCGGCGGACGAGCAGTACTTC.

V and J are TRBV27 and TRBJ2-3; D is ambiguous. CDR1 is MNHEY, CDR2 SMNVEV, per germline (reference sequence). Deletions cut 0 bases from V and 2 bases from J, with 6 bases between. This CDR3 is built from 14 residues. The CDR3 spells CASSLSIDTDTQYF. CDR3 sequence (DNA): TGTGCCAGCAGTTTATCCATAGACACAGATACGCAGTATTTT.

The rearrangement uses TRBV19 and TRBJ2-1; 8 nucleotides align to TRBD2. CDR1 and CDR2 from the germline V gene are LNHDA and SQIVND (reference sequence). The CDR3 runs 16 residues. The V gene end was trimmed by 3 bases and the J gene end by 6 bases; junction bases not matched to a gene: 10. CDR3 loop: CASSIQAASGLNEQFF. The CDR3 DNA reads as TGTGCCAGTAGTATTCAGGCGGCTAGCGGGCTCAATGAGCAGTTCTTC.

Only a few counts were recorded for this clone. The rearrangement links TRBV30 to TRBJ1-2; 11 bases are shared with TRBD1. Germline assignment: CDR1 GTSNPN and CDR2 SVGIG (reference sequence). The V gene end was trimmed by 2 bases and the J gene end by 4 bases; junction bases not matched to a gene: 9. This CDR3 is built from 16 residues. The CDR3 sequence: CAWSPRDRGRSYGYTF. As DNA, the CDR3 is TGTGCCTGGAGTCCACGGGACAGGGGGAGAAGCTATGGCTACACCTTC.

The chain uses TRBV27 and TRBJ1-2; D perhaps matches TRBD1 (5 bases). The ends were cut back, 5 bases at V and 4 bases at J, with 17 bases in the middle. The germline CDR1 and CDR2 sequences are MNHEY and SMNVEV (reference sequence). This CDR3 has 15 amino acids. The CDR3 here is CASSPSTPRVYGYTF. In DNA form, the CDR3 reads TGTGCCAGCAGTCCATCAACCCCCAGGGTCTATGGCTACACCTTC.

V usage is TRBV6-5 and J usage is TRBJ1-4; D remains ambiguous. CDR1 is MNHEY and CDR2 is SVGAGI in the germline V gene. This CDR3 spans 14 amino acids. Trimming shortened V by 2 bases and J by 7 bases, and 11 bases separated the two germline ends. The CDR3 DNA reads TGTGCCAGCAGTTACACGGCTACGGGTGAAAAACTGTTTTTT. This gives the protein CASSYTATGEKLFF.

The rearrangement links TRBV9 to TRBJ1-1; 7 bases match TRBD1. The CDR3 loop spans 15 amino acids. CDR1 and CDR2 (germline): SGDLS, YYNGEE. With 6 bases clipped from V and 0 bases from J, the junction kept 8 bases outside the gene matches. The CDR3 protein is CASTLQGPMNTEAFF. The DNA for the CDR3 is TGTGCCAGCACCCTACAGGGGCCCATGAACACTGAAGCTTTCTTT.

The V gene is TRBV9, the J gene TRBJ2-2, with 11 bases lining up with TRBD1. Per the germline V gene, CDR1 is SGDLS and CDR2 is YYNGEE. This CDR3 region has 16 residues. V was pared by 2 bases and J by 7 bases, with 7 bases of the junction left unmatched. The CDR3 reads CASSVLDRGLIGELFF. Written as DNA, the CDR3 is TGTGCCAGCAGCGTGCTGGACAGGGGGCTAATCGGGGAGCTGTTTTTT.

The chain is built from TRBV20-1 and TRBJ2-5; D is ambiguous. Trimming cost V 6 bases and J 7 bases, with 12 bases left between them. Germline V gene lookup returns CDR1 DFQATT and CDR2 SNEGSKA (reference sequence). The CDR3 consists of 11 residues. The CDR3 bases are TGCAGTGCGCATGGCGGCCCGACCCAGTACTTC. Translation gives CSAHGGPTQYF.

This clone was detected a few times. The genes are TRBV7-8 and TRBJ1-6; D remains ambiguous. Looked up from germline, CDR1 is SGHVS and CDR2 is FQNEAQ. The CDR3 runs 14 residues. V shed 7 bases and J shed 7 bases, with 14 bases lying between them. The CDR3 bases are TGTGCCAGCACCGGGAACTATATCAATTCACCCCTCCACTTT. As protein: CASTGNYINSPLHF.

The J gene is TRBJ2-1, the V gene TRBV9, with TRBD2 identical over 14 bases. The V gene end was trimmed by 4 bases and the J gene end by 10 bases; junction bases not matched to a gene: 7. The CDR3 runs 15 residues. The germline CDR1 and CDR2 sequences are SGDLS and YYNGEE. The CDR3 here is CASSRGGLAGVEQFF. In DNA, the CDR3 is TGTGCCAGCAGCCGGGGGGGACTAGCGGGAGTGGAGCAGTTCTTC.

This chain uses TRBV18 with TRBJ2-5; the match to TRBD2 covers 7 bases. Losses at the gene ends were 2 bases for V and 5 bases for J; bases not matched to a gene: 8. CDR1 is KGHSH, CDR2 LQKENI, per germline. The CDR3 loop spans 15 amino acids. CDR3 loop: CASSPNGGRSETQYF. The CDR3 bases are TGTGCCAGCTCACCAAACGGGGGGAGATCGGAGACCCAGTACTTC.

The J gene is TRBJ1-5, the V gene TRBV7-8, with D uncertain. The V end lost 1 base, the J end lost 4 bases, and 8 bases lay between the germline ends. Germline V gene lookup returns CDR1 SGHVS and CDR2 FQNEAQ. The CDR3 covers 14 residues. The CDR3 DNA reads as TGTGCCAGCAGCTTAGTACCTAAAAATCAGCCCCAGCATTTT. It encodes CASSLVPKNQPQHF.